This TCR beta chain was recorded in a study of cytomegalovirus exposure and HLA in healthy donors. General study results and limits: Despite most TCR sequences being rare, some public TCRs occurred in many donors.

Researchers ran the PCR with 60 Vbeta and 13 Jbeta primers. Profiling relied on immunoSEQ multiplex PCR, and the TCRdb table lists in-frame clones only, not all of them. The sample lists some 150,000 clones; approximately 83% were seen once. Details on this clone: The antigen is undetermined.

Sequenced: PBMCs. The sequence derives from a man aged 35-49 years in good health and CMV-seropositive.

As DNA, the CDR3 is TGCGCCAGCAGCGCTAGCTTTTCCTACGAGCAGTACTTC. Protein product: CASSASFSYEQYF. V is TRBV5-1 and J is TRBJ2-7, with D perhaps TRBD2 (5 bases). Germline-derived CDR1 and CDR2 are SGHRS and YFSETQ. V was clipped by 4 bases and J by 1 base, with 9 bases between them. The CDR3 is made up of 13 amino acids.